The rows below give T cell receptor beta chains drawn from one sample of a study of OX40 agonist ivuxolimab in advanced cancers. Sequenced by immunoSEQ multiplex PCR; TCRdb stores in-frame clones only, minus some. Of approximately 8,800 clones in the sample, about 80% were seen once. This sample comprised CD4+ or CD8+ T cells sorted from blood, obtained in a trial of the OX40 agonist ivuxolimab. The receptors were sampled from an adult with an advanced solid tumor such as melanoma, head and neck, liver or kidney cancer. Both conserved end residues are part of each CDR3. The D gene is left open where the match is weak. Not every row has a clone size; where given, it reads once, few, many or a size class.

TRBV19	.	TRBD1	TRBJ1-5	TGTGCCAGTAGTAGTAGATGGGACAGGGGGATCGATCAGCCCCAGCATTTT	CASSSRWDRGIDQPQHF
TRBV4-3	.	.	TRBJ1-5	TGCGCCAGCAGCCAAGATCTTTCCGGGGCTGGGAAGCAGCCCCAGCATTTT	CASSQDLSGAGKQPQHF
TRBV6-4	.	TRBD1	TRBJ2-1	TGTGCCAGCAGTGATGGGACAGGTCATGAGCAGTTCTTC	CASSDGTGHEQFF
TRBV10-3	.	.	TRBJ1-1	TGTGCCATCTCTCGGGTCGTACAGGGTATTGACTTAACTGAAGCTTTCTTT	CAISRVVQGIDLTEAFF
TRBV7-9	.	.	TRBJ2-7	TGTGCCAGCAGGGTGGACAGGGAGGGCTCGAAGCAGTACTTC	CASRVDREGSKQYF
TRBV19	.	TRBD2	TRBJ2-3	TGTGCCAGTAGTCCCAGACTAGCGGGGGGGCCTAGCACAGATACGCAGTATTTT	CASSPRLAGGPSTDTQYF
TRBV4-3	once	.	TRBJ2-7	TGCGCCAGCAGCCAAGAGCCTCCCCGCAGGCACCTTCGCTACGAGCAGTACTTC	CASSQEPPRRHLRYEQYF
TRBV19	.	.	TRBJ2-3	TGTGCCAGTAGAGAGATGGGTCAGGGGTTTGCGCAGTATTTT	CASREMGQGFAQYF
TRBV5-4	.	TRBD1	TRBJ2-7	TGTGCCAGCAGCTGGACAGGGGGCCGCGAGCAGTACTTC	CASSWTGGREQYF
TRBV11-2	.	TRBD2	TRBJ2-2	TGTGCCAGCACCAACGGGGGGGGGCGGACCGGGGAGCTGTTTTTT	CASTNGGGRTGELFF
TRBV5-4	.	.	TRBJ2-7	TGTGCCAGCAGCGTGGACGGAAGTTCCTACGAGCAGTACTTC	CASSVDGSSYEQYF
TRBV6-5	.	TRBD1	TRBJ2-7	TGTGCCAGCAGGACAGGGGAGATGGGCGAGCAGTACTTC	CASRTGEMGEQYF
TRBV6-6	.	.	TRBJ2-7	TGTGCCAGCAGTTACGAAGCCTCCTACGAGCAGTACTTC	CASSYEASYEQYF
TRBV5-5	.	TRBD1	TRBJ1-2	TGTGCCAGCAGCTCACCGGGACAGGGACACTATACTAACTATGGCTACACCTTC	CASSSPGQGHYTNYGYTF
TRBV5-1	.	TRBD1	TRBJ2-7	TGCGCCAGCAGCTCTGGGACAGGGGACGAGCAGTACTTC	CASSSGTGDEQYF
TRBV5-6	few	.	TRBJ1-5	TGTGCCAGCAGCTCCCGCCATGACAGCTTCAATCAGCCCCAGCATTTT	CASSSRHDSFNQPQHF
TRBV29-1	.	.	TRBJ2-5	TGCAGCGTTGATCTTGGCGGAGTCATCCAAGAGACCCAGTACTTC	CSVDLGGVIQETQYF